These T cell receptor beta chains were read from a single sample in a study of glioma-infiltrating T cells after dendritic cell vaccination. The repertoire was sequenced with immunoSEQ multiplex PCR; TCRdb's copy has only in-frame clones and lacks some. This table has some 60,000 clones, approximately 80% appearing once. The material was blood, obtained after dendritic cell vaccination. Receptors originate from a human donor with glioblastoma. Each CDR3 is given with its conserved first and last residue. A D gene is named only where the DNA matches it firmly. A row's size may be missing; if present it is once, few, many or a size class.

J,V,size,D,CDR3,DNA
TRBJ1-2,TRBV6-1,-,-,CASSERELGYTF,TGTGCCAGCAGTGAACGGGAATTGGGCTACACCTTC
TRBJ2-7,TRBV6-5,-,TRBD1,CASRRGQGLYEQYF,TGTGCCAGCAGGCGGGGACAGGGGTTGTACGAGCAGTACTTC
TRBJ1-5,TRBV25-1,-,TRBD1,CASSELSTGVRDQPQHF,TGTGCCAGCAGTGAATTGAGTACAGGGGTTAGGGATCAGCCCCAGCATTTT
TRBJ1-1,TRBV7-9,-,-,CASSLSNRAFF,TGTGCCAGCAGCCTTAGTAACCGGGCTTTCTTT
TRBJ1-2,TRBV6-5,-,TRBD1,CASSPGTGFTF,TGTGCCAGCAGCCCCGGGACAGGATTCACCTTC
TRBJ2-7,TRBV5-1,few,TRBD2,CASSSGRGLLPYF,TGCGCCAGCAGCTCGGGAAGGGGACTACTACCGTACTTC
TRBJ2-5,TRBV27,-,TRBD1,CASSLGTGEGTQYF,TGTGCCAGCAGCTTGGGGACAGGGGAGGGAACCCAGTACTTC
TRBJ2-7,TRBV15,-,-,CATSREYMRGDEQYF,TGTGCCACCAGCAGAGAATACATGCGCGGGGACGAGCAGTACTTC
TRBJ1-5,TRBV2,-,TRBD1,CASRGDSPNQPQHF,TGTGCCAGCAGGGGGGACAGCCCGAATCAGCCCCAGCATTTT
TRBJ2-5,TRBV7-2,-,TRBD2,CASSSDLTSGQETQYF,TGTGCCAGCAGCTCAGACCTGACTAGCGGACAAGAGACCCAGTACTTC
TRBJ1-2,TRBV10-1,-,-,CATGSDSYGYTF,TGCGCCACCGGGTCAGACAGCTATGGCTACACCTTC
TRBJ1-5,TRBV6-5,-,TRBD1,CASSYSGTAPYQPQHF,TGTGCCAGCAGTTACTCCGGGACAGCTCCATATCAGCCCCAGCATTTT
TRBJ2-2,TRBV12-5,few,-,CASEDSANTGELFF,TGTGCTAGTGAGGACAGCGCGAACACCGGGGAGCTGTTTTTT
TRBJ2-3,TRBV27,-,TRBD2,CASSSLGGFTDTQYF,TGTGCCAGCAGTTCCCTGGGGGGGTTCACAGATACGCAGTATTTT
TRBJ2-6,TRBV10-3,-,-,CAINKESSGANVLTF,TGTGCCATCAATAAAGAGAGCTCTGGGGCCAACGTCCTGACTTTC
TRBJ2-7,TRBV10-3,few,-,CAISESAGQREQYF,TGTGCCATCAGTGAGTCAGCAGGGCAGCGTGAGCAGTACTTC
TRBJ1-5,TRBV7-9,-,-,CASSFFNQPQHF,TGTGCCAGCAGCTTCTTTAATCAGCCCCAGCATTTT
TRBJ2-5,TRBV30,-,-,CAWSGSAGETQYF,TGTGCCTGGAGTGGCTCCGCCGGTGAGACCCAGTACTTC
TRBJ2-1,TRBV4-3,-,TRBD2,CASSQETSGYNEQFF,TGCGCCAGCAGCCAAGAGACTAGCGGGTACAATGAGCAGTTCTTC
TRBJ1-2,TRBV7-2,-,-,CASSLGWAISGYTF,TGTGCCAGCAGCTTAGGGTGGGCAATCTCTGGCTACACCTTC
TRBJ1-4,TRBV7-2,-,-,CASSLGGLLLNEKLFF,TGTGCCAGCAGCTTAGGGGGCCTACTTTTGAATGAAAAACTGTTTTTT
TRBJ2-4,TRBV5-1,-,TRBD2,CASSLRLAGGAPKNIQYF,TGCGCCAGCAGCTTGAGGCTAGCGGGGGGTGCTCCCAAAAACATTCAGTACTTC
TRBJ2-1,TRBV6-1,-,-,CASSIPNRLQEQFF,TGTGCCAGCAGTATACCGAACAGGCTACAGGAGCAGTTCTTC
TRBJ2-7,TRBV2,-,-,CAKEARDLSYEQYF,TGTGCCAAAGAAGCCCGGGACTTATCCTACGAGCAGTACTTC
TRBJ1-1,TRBV27,-,-,CASSLGGAWGTEAFF,TGTGCCAGCAGTTTAGGGGGGGCCTGGGGCACTGAAGCTTTCTTT
TRBJ2-1,TRBV21-1,many,-,CASSKGLAGGGWSNEQFF,TGTGCCAGCAGCAAAGGGCTAGCGGGGGGGGGCTGGTCCAATGAGCAGTTCTTC
TRBJ2-3,TRBV11-2,-,TRBD1,CASSPRQGGTDTQYF,TGTGCCAGCAGCCCCCGACAGGGGGGGACAGATACGCAGTATTTT
TRBJ1-5,TRBV7-2,-,-,CASSLEGWQPQHF,TGTGCCAGCAGCTTAGAGGGGTGGCAGCCCCAGCATTTT
TRBJ2-3,TRBV11-3,-,-,CASSPWEQSTDTQYF,TGTGCCAGCAGTCCCTGGGAGCAGAGCACAGATACGCAGTATTTT
TRBJ1-2,TRBV7-9,-,-,CASGQIMGYTF,TGTGCCAGTGGACAGATAATGGGCTACACCTTC
TRBJ2-3,TRBV10-3,few,-,CAISEVQGGTDTQYF,TGTGCCATCAGTGAAGTACAGGGAGGGACAGATACGCAGTATTTT
TRBJ2-2,TRBV7-3,once,-,CASSLVGGTGELFF,TGTGCCAGCAGCTTAGTAGGGGGCACCGGGGAGCTGTTTTTT
TRBJ2-5,TRBV19,-,TRBD2,CASSSSGGLLLGTQYF,TGTGCCAGTAGTTCCAGCGGGGGGCTCCTCCTTGGGACCCAGTACTTC
TRBJ1-1,TRBV4-1,-,TRBD1,CASSQDGQGNTEAFF,TGCGCCAGCAGCCAAGACGGACAGGGGAACACTGAAGCTTTCTTT
TRBJ2-5,TRBV5-6,few,-,CASSLGLEETQYF,TGTGCCAGCAGCTTGGGACTAGAAGAGACCCAGTACTTC
TRBJ1-2,TRBV5-1,-,-,CASSPRDMPNYGYTF,TGCGCCAGCAGCCCCCGGGACATGCCTAACTATGGCTACACCTTC
TRBJ1-2,TRBV9,-,TRBD1,CAIHYRGPNYGYTF,TGTGCCATACACTACAGGGGGCCTAACTATGGCTACACCTTC
TRBJ1-2,TRBV11-3,-,-,CRAGNIYGYTF,TGTAGGGCAGGGAACATCTATGGCTACACCTTC
TRBJ2-3,TRBV19,-,TRBD2,CASSIEGLPGDTQYF,TGTGCCAGTAGTATAGAGGGACTACCTGGAGATACGCAGTATTTT
TRBJ1-2,TRBV30,-,-,CAWSISGYGYTF,TGTGCCTGGAGTATATCAGGTTATGGCTACACCTTC
TRBJ1-3,TRBV25-1,-,TRBD1,CASSDPRTGTSSGNTIYF,TGTGCCAGCAGTGACCCCAGGACAGGAACGAGCTCTGGAAACACCATATATTTT
TRBJ2-2,TRBV10-3,-,-,CATAGLDVTGELFF,TGTGCCACGGCGGGACTGGATGTTACCGGGGAGCTGTTTTTT
TRBJ1-2,TRBV29-1,-,TRBD1,CSGGQGGRGYTF,TGCAGCGGTGGACAGGGGGGTCGAGGCTACACCTTC
TRBJ2-3,TRBV5-4,-,-,CASSSPQRSTDTQYF,TGTGCCAGCAGCTCGCCCCAGCGGAGCACAGATACGCAGTATTTT
TRBJ2-1,TRBV9,-,-,CASTPGTNNEQFF,TGTGCCAGCACGCCCGGGACAAACAATGAGCAGTTCTTC
TRBJ2-7,TRBV15,-,-,CATSRDPDYGEQYF,TGTGCCACCAGCAGAGATCCTGACTACGGCGAGCAGTACTTC
TRBJ2-7,TRBV11-3,-,TRBD1,CASSFTDRAEQYF,TGTGCCAGCAGCTTCACTGACAGGGCCGAGCAGTACTTC